This record looks at one T cell receptor beta chain sequence and its context. Its target is unknown. These data come from a study of T cell clonotyping in hematopoietic cell transplantation. Regarding the study as a whole: After transplant, recipient diversity fell while pathologically expanded clonotypes grew through day 180. Cells were unsorted, so CD4 and CD8 contributions were not separated. Graft donor and pretransplant recipient Inverse Simpson Index values predicted broader posttransplant TCR diversity.

CDR1 and CDR2 (germline): SNHLY, FYNNEI. This CDR3 comprises 14 residues. Trimming took off 5 bases at V and 4 bases at J, with 14 bases between the two ends. Data came from immunoSEQ multiplex PCR; TCRdb stores just in-frame clones and leaves some out. The table has approximately 14,000 clones, around 97% seen once. The receptor was derived from a female patient aged 45 to 65 who had an allogeneic stem cell transplant from an unrelated donor, so T cells may come from the graft donor. Some clones in this sample may be carry-over from other donors' samples. The chain carries TRBV2 and TRBJ1-1, with unresolved D. Sample: peripheral blood mononuclear cells, taken 30 days after allogeneic stem cell transplant. Written as DNA, the CDR3 is TGTGCCAGCAGTCCCCTCTCCATCGGCACTGAAGCTTTCTTT. It specifies CASSPLSIGTEAFF.